This T cell receptor (beta chain) was sequenced in a study of a mutant IDH1 vaccine in newly diagnosed glioma. Study-level background: Those enrolled had earlier been treated with radiotherapy, temozolomide, or both, mostly both.

Produced via immunoSEQ multiplex PCR; TCRdb's table is partial and in-frame only. The sample lists approximately 58,000 clones; roughly four fifths were seen once. The germline V gene has CDR1 MGHRA and CDR2 YSYEKL. This CDR3 is built from 16 residues. V was trimmed by 0 bases and J by 8 bases, leaving 14 bases between them. Worth noting for this clone: Its target is unknown.

Documented time point: week 47, end of study. Each vaccine dose was 300 ug of mutant IDH1 20-mer peptide, with topical imiquimod. J is TRBJ1-6 and V is TRBV4-1, with D tentatively TRBD1 (6 bases). The TCR originated in a man aged 25 to 45 with glioma. The input for sequencing was PBMCs, taken from a glioma patient whose treatment included an IDH1 peptide vaccine. The CDR3 coding sequence is TGCGCCAGCAGCCAAGAATCAGGGGCCGGATATTCACCCCTCCACTTT. Translation: CASSQESGAGYSPLHF.